This T cell receptor beta chain is drawn from a study of cytomegalovirus exposure and HLA in healthy donors. Background on the study: Clustering assigned about 76% of the 350 to 400 genotyped donors to the Caucasian-associated ancestry cluster. Study results and caveats: Apart from CMV serostatus, no immune exposure information was available. Among TCR sequences, most were rare, though some public TCRs appeared in many donors. As a later analysis showed, several of the most significant clusters appeared to be linked to common viral pathogens.

Use of 60 Vbeta and 13 Jbeta primers characterized the PCR. Some clones are missing from TCRdb's copy, which holds only in-frame ones; the method was immunoSEQ multiplex PCR. The sample carries 85,000 to 120,000 clones, more than 75% recorded once. This CDR3 is 14 amino acids long. Trimming took 2 bases from V and 6 from J, leaving 14 bases between them. Germline V gene lookup returns CDR1 LNHDA and CDR2 SQIVND (reference sequence). Of note for this clone: Its antigen is unidentified.

Sequenced: PBMCs. The receptor comes from a woman between 45 and 60 years old in good health and CMV-seropositive. The V call is TRBV19, the J call TRBJ2-7; D is possibly TRBD1 (5 bases). CDR3 nucleotide sequence: TGTGCCAGTAGTATACATGACAGAATCGGCGAGCAGTACTTC. This sequence encodes CASSIHDRIGEQYF. Using reference TRBV19 and TRBJ2-7 for the parts outside the CDR3, the full variable domain is DGGITQSPKYLFRKEGQNVTLSCEQNLNHDAMYWYRQDPGQGLRLIYYSQIVNDFQKGDIAEGYSVSREKKESFPLTVTSAQKNPTAFYLCASSIHDRIGEQYFGPGTRLTVT.